These T cell receptor beta chains were read from a single sample in a study of shared clonotypes between healthy human individuals. TCRdb's copy holds only in-frame clones and misses some; the assay was immunoSEQ multiplex PCR. The repertoire includes around 1,000,000 clones, 70% to 80% of them detected once, and about 0.89% sits in the top ten. What was sequenced was memory CD4+ T cells from PBMCs. All receptors come from a man between 18 and 35 years old in good health. Some clones in this sample may be carry-over from other donors' samples. Each CDR3 is given with its conserved first and last residue. A D gene is named only where the DNA matches it firmly. Size is stated for part of the rows, as once, few or many counts, or as a class when the clone is expanded.

clone_size d_call j_call v_call cdr3_aa cdr3_nt
many TRBD2 TRBJ2-1 TRBV29-1 CSVRPRGTSGPGNNEQFF TGCAGCGTTAGGCCCAGGGGGACTAGCGGGCCTGGAAACAATGAGCAGTTCTTC
- TRBD1 TRBJ2-7 TRBV6-1 CASNQYRGEAYEQYF TGTGCCAGCAACCAATACAGGGGGGAAGCCTACGAGCAGTACTTC
- TRBD1 TRBJ1-2 TRBV5-6 CASSSSDRAVGYTF TGTGCCAGCAGCTCCTCCGACAGGGCGGTTGGCTACACCTTC
- TRBD2 TRBJ2-7 TRBV5-1 CASSLVWASGSSYEQYF TGCGCCAGCAGCTTGGTGTGGGCTAGCGGGAGCTCCTACGAGCAGTACTTC
few TRBD1 TRBJ2-1 TRBV7-9 CASSLGIRRTGDEQFF TGTGCCAGCAGCTTAGGAATTAGGCGGACAGGGGATGAGCAGTTCTTC
- TRBD1 TRBJ1-2 TRBV14 CASSVTGVGYTF TGTGCCAGCAGCGTAACAGGGGTTGGCTACACCTTC
few - TRBJ2-1 TRBV7-3 CASSPPGARNEQFF TGTGCCAGCAGCCCCCCGGGTGCCCGCAATGAGCAGTTCTTC
- - TRBJ2-5 TRBV7-2 CASSRPRWTQYF TGTGCCAGCAGCCGACCTCGTTGGACCCAGTACTTC
- - TRBJ1-2 TRBV5-1 CASSPGPANYGYTF TGCGCCAGCAGCCCTGGACCAGCTAACTATGGCTACACCTTC
- TRBD2 TRBJ2-5 TRBV2 CASAPGLGLETQYF TGTGCCAGCGCGCCGGGACTAGGACTAGAGACCCAGTACTTC
few TRBD2 TRBJ2-7 TRBV4-1 CASSPLPLLAGSSYEQYF TGCGCCAGCAGCCCATTGCCTCTTCTAGCGGGAAGCTCCTACGAGCAGTACTTC
- - TRBJ2-7 TRBV19 CASNPGHGEQYF TGTGCCAGTAATCCGGGACACGGCGAGCAGTACTTC
- - TRBJ2-1 TRBV7-7 CASSSGTGMNNEQFF TGTGCCAGCAGCTCCGGGACTGGGATGAACAATGAGCAGTTCTTC
- TRBD1 TRBJ2-7 TRBV5-1 CASSTLTGGGEQYF TGCGCCAGCAGCACCTTGACAGGGGGCGGCGAGCAGTACTTC
- - TRBJ1-1 TRBV5-1 CASSPREGGTEAFF TGCGCCAGCAGTCCCAGGGAAGGGGGCACTGAAGCTTTCTTT
few TRBD1 TRBJ2-1 TRBV27 CATQTGGPFSSYNEQFF TGTGCCACCCAGACAGGGGGGCCTTTTAGCTCCTACAATGAGCAGTTCTTC
- - TRBJ2-3 TRBV27 CASSIWGTSDTQYF TGTGCCAGCAGTATCTGGGGGACTTCAGATACGCAGTATTTT
few - TRBJ1-4 TRBV25-1 CASSEGRVLEKLFF TGTGCCAGCAGTGAGGGCAGGGTGTTGGAAAAACTGTTTTTT
few - TRBJ1-5 TRBV4-2 CASSHTGEDQPQHF TGTGCCAGCAGCCACACGGGGGAGGATCAGCCCCAGCATTTT
- TRBD1 TRBJ2-7 TRBV6-1 CASNRDRVSYEQYF TGTGCCAGTAACCGGGACAGAGTCTCCTACGAGCAGTACTTC
- - TRBJ1-1 TRBV29-1 CSVQDTLNTEAFF TGCAGCGTCCAGGACACTTTGAACACTGAAGCTTTCTTT
- - TRBJ2-2 TRBV5-5 CASSKVRELFF TGTGCCAGCAGCAAAGTTCGGGAGCTGTTTTTT
- - TRBJ2-3 TRBV11-2 CASSLTAPTDTQYF TGTGCCAGCAGCTTGACTGCTCCCACAGATACGCAGTATTTT
- - TRBJ1-4 TRBV15 CATSRDVGGEKLFF TGTGCCACCAGCAGAGATGTGGGGGGTGAAAAACTGTTTTTT
- - TRBJ1-2 TRBV7-9 CASSLGRASDGYTF TGTGCCAGCAGCTTAGGAAGGGCATCCGATGGCTACACCTTC
- - TRBJ2-7 TRBV7-2 CASSPGTLGEQYF TGTGCCAGCAGCCCGGGGACCCTCGGGGAGCAGTACTTC
- TRBD1 TRBJ2-5 TRBV19 CASSITGEETQYF TGTGCCAGTAGTATAACAGGGGAAGAGACCCAGTACTTC
- - TRBJ2-1 TRBV5-4 CASSLDGTPNNEQFF TGTGCCAGCAGCTTGGACGGGACTCCAAACAATGAGCAGTTCTTC
- - TRBJ1-1 TRBV20-1 CSAALEPEAFF TGCAGTGCGGCTTTGGAACCTGAAGCTTTCTTT
once TRBD2 TRBJ2-3 TRBV5-1 CASAVFLAGGSTDTQYF TGCGCCAGCGCCGTCTTTTTAGCGGGAGGGAGCACAGATACGCAGTATTTT
- - TRBJ1-4 TRBV4-2 CASSQSSEGATNEKLFF TGTGCCAGCAGCCAATCGTCCGAGGGGGCAACTAATGAAAAACTGTTTTTT
- - TRBJ2-5 TRBV29-1 CSVGGRVWETQYF TGCAGCGTTGGAGGTCGGGTCTGGGAGACCCAGTACTTC
once TRBD2 TRBJ2-3 TRBV28 CASRSSGARDTQYF TGTGCCAGCAGGTCTAGCGGAGCTCGGGATACGCAGTATTTT
- TRBD1 TRBJ1-3 TRBV29-1 CSVDVGFGQGRSNTIYF TGCAGCGTTGATGTGGGTTTCGGACAGGGGAGGTCAAACACCATATATTTT
- - TRBJ1-1 TRBV29-1 CSVEGGKGSTEAFF TGCAGCGTTGAAGGGGGCAAGGGGTCCACTGAAGCTTTCTTT
- - TRBJ2-1 TRBV27 CASSFNRAHNEQFF TGTGCCAGCAGTTTTAACAGGGCCCACAATGAGCAGTTCTTC
once TRBD2 TRBJ2-1 TRBV19 CASRGLAGGGYNEQFF TGTGCCAGTAGGGGACTAGCGGGAGGAGGGTACAATGAGCAGTTCTTC
- - TRBJ2-5 TRBV6-1 CASKGGGSEFSTQYF TGTGCCAGCAAGGGGGGCGGTAGCGAATTTTCGACCCAGTACTTC
- - TRBJ1-4 TRBV11-1 CASSHGTQATNEKLFF TGTGCCAGCAGCCACGGGACACAAGCAACTAATGAAAAACTGTTTTTT
- - TRBJ1-2 TRBV29-1 CSVRVDYGYTF TGCAGCGTCCGGGTTGACTATGGCTACACCTTC
- TRBD1 TRBJ1-2 TRBV6-4 CASSVSRDSAYGYTF TGTGCCAGCAGTGTTAGCCGGGACAGTGCCTATGGCTACACCTTC
- TRBD2 TRBJ2-6 TRBV6-5 CASSYSAGPGANVLTF TGTGCCAGCAGTTACTCAGCGGGGCCCGGGGCCAACGTCCTGACTTTC
once - TRBJ1-1 TRBV4-3 CASSPRGGANTEAFF TGCGCCAGCAGCCCCCGTGGTGGGGCCAACACTGAAGCTTTCTTT
- - TRBJ2-1 TRBV5-6 CASSLDSEGSYNEQFF TGTGCCAGCAGCTTGGATAGCGAAGGCTCCTACAATGAGCAGTTCTTC
- - TRBJ1-1 TRBV5-1 CASSWRGGDTEAFF TGCGCCAGCAGCTGGAGAGGTGGAGACACTGAAGCTTTCTTT
- - TRBJ2-7 TRBV28 CASSLSYRSQYF TGTGCCAGCAGTTTATCGTATAGGTCTCAGTACTTC
- - TRBJ2-7 TRBV27 CASSLSSRVSYEQYF TGTGCCAGCAGTTTATCCTCCAGGGTCTCCTACGAGCAGTACTTC
- - TRBJ1-2 TRBV7-9 CASSPRQVLGYGYTF TGTGCCAGCAGCCCTAGACAGGTCCTGGGCTATGGCTACACCTTC
- - TRBJ1-1 TRBV19 CASSIFVWNTEAFF TGTGCCAGTAGTATTTTTGTGTGGAACACTGAAGCTTTCTTT
- TRBD2 TRBJ2-2 TRBV30 CAWSVHAGANTGELFF TGTGCCTGGAGTGTACACGCGGGAGCCAATACCGGGGAGCTGTTTTTT
- - TRBJ2-7 TRBV6-1 CASTRGRASYEQYF TGTGCCAGCACCAGAGGCAGGGCGAGCTACGAGCAGTACTTC
- - TRBJ1-1 TRBV18 CASSPQSGVDTEAFF TGTGCCAGCTCACCACAAAGCGGGGTTGACACTGAAGCTTTCTTT
once - TRBJ2-7 TRBV7-8 CASSLARVSSYEQYF TGTGCCAGCAGCTTAGCTCGCGTCAGCTCCTACGAGCAGTACTTC
- TRBD1 TRBJ2-5 TRBV6-5 CASSYPGQGGETQYF TGTGCCAGCAGTTACCCTGGACAGGGAGGAGAGACCCAGTACTTC